Described below is a single T cell receptor beta chain sequence and its context. This CDR3 is 20 amino acids long. CDR1 ENHRY and CDR2 SYGVKD come from the germline V gene. Trimming removed 5 bases at V and 6 bases at J, with 31 bases between. This sample was included in a study of T cells in Graves' hyperthyroidism and ophthalmopathy. The CDR3 regions of TCR beta were amplified from RNA transcripts. HTBI primers were the set used in a first-round RT-PCR of the TCR CDR3. TCRdb redid the calling of the multiplex PCR reads with MiXCR, one entry per CDR3 protein. The repertoire includes a few hundred thousand distinct CDR3 sequences, less than 15% of them detected once, and more than 11% sits in the top ten.

The source of this sequence is a middle-aged woman with Graves' hyperthyroidism. This chain joins TRBV10-3 and TRBJ2-2; either TRBD1 or TRBD2 may supply D (5 bases each). The sample consisted of blood. DNA of the CDR3: TGTGCCATCAGTACGCCTGGGGCGTATACGGGAACTCTGTCGTCCGGGGAGCTGTTTTTT. It yields the protein CAISTPGAYTGTLSSGELFF.